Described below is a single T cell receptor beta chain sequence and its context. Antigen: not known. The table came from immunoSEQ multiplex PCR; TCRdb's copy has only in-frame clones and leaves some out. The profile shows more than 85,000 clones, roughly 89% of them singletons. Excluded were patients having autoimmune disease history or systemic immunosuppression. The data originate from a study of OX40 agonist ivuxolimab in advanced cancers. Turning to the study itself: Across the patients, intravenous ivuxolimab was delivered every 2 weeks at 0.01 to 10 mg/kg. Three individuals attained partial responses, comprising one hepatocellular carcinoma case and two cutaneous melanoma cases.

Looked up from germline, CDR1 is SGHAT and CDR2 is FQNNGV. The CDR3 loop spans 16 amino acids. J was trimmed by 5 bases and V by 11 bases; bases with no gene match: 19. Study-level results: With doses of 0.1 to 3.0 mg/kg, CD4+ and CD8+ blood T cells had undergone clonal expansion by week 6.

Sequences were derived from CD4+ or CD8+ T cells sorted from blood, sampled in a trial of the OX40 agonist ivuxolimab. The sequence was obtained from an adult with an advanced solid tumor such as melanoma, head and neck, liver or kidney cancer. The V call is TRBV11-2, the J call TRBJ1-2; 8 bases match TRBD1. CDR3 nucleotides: TGTGCCTCCCGAAACTTGCAGGGCAGGGGGCTTTATGGCTACACCTTC. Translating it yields CASRNLQGRGLYGYTF.